Below, 24 T cell receptor beta chains from the same sample are listed, as sequenced in a study of T cell changes during pregnancy in multiple sclerosis. Here immunoSEQ multiplex PCR was the method, and the copy in TCRdb shows in-frame clones only, minus some. The sample yields tens of thousands of clones, approximately 89% seen once. The sequencing used peripheral blood, collected in the first trimester of pregnancy. The receptor set was obtained from a female donor in good health, enrolled as a control in a pregnancy study.

The chain couples TRBV23-1 to TRBJ2-1, with D unclear. TRBV23-1 is an ORF, with its function uncertain. Trimming stripped 3 bases from V and 5 bases from J, with 17 bases between. The CDR3 contains 16 residues. CDR3 nucleotide sequence: TGCGCCAGCAGTCAGCTAAAATCGATAGATGACAATGAGCAGTTCTTC. The encoded protein is CASSQLKSIDDNEQFF.

This clone was seen just once. Here the CDR3 reads CASSPGLETDTQYF. The CDR3 nucleotides read TGCGCCAGCAGCCCGGGACTAGAGACAGATACGCAGTATTTT. This chain connects TRBV5-1 to TRBJ2-3; 8 positions match TRBD2. CDR3 length equals 14 residues. Trimming took 4 bases from V and 3 from J; bases not matched to a gene: 4. Germline V gene lookup returns CDR1 SGHRS and CDR2 YFSETQ.

The genes are TRBV4-3 and TRBJ1-1; no reliable D call. The germline gives CDR1 LGHNA, CDR2 YSLEER. V lost 0 bases to trimming and J lost 2 bases, with 13 bases between them. CDR3 size: 16 residues. CDR3 in amino acids: CASSQEGRPPNTEAFF. The CDR3 DNA follows: TGCGCCAGCAGCCAAGAGGGGAGGCCTCCCAACACTGAAGCTTTCTTT.

This clone was detected once. The chain has TRBV7-2 and TRBJ2-3, with TRBD2 matching 12 bases. The trim removed 5 bases at V and 6 bases at J, leaving 15 bases unmatched. CDR3 length: 18 residues. Germline V lookup: CDR1 SGHTA, CDR2 FQGNSA. The CDR3 DNA sequence: TGTGCCAGCAGCCCTGGGGGCTGGACTAGCGGGGTGCAGGATACGCAGTATTTT. It specifies CASSPGGWTSGVQDTQYF. The whole variable domain, remainder taken from reference TRBV7-2 and TRBJ2-3, is GAGVSQSPSNKVTEKGKDVELRCDPISGHTALYWYRQSLGQGLEFLIYFQGNSAPDKSGLPSDRFSAERTGGSVSTLTIQRTQQEDSAVYLCASSPGGWTSGVQDTQYFGPGTRLTVL.

V and J are TRBV5-1 and TRBJ2-3, with D possibly matching TRBD1 (5 bases). V lost 2 bases and J lost 2, with 6 bases in between. CDR1 and CDR2 (germline): SGHRS, YFSETQ. The CDR3 extends over 13 amino acids. The CDR3 spells CASSFRDTDTQYF. The CDR3 nucleotides read TGCGCCAGCAGCTTCAGGGACACAGATACGCAGTATTTT. Full variable domain (missing parts from reference TRBV5-1 and TRBJ2-3): KAGVTQTPRYLIKTRGQQVTLSCSPISGHRSVSWYQQTPGQGLQFLFEYFSETQRNKGNFPGRFSGRQFSNSRSEMNVSTLELGDSALYLCASSFRDTDTQYFGPGTRLTVL.

V usage is TRBV4-1 and J usage is TRBJ2-5; D is possibly TRBD1 (6 bases). The V gene lost 3 bases and the J gene lost 1 base, with 6 bases spanning the gap. The CDR3 loop spans 13 amino acids. Germline V gene data show CDR1 as MGHRA and CDR2 as YSYEKL. The CDR3 DNA reads TGCGCCAGCAGCCAGGGGGCCCAAGAGACCCAGTACTTC. This encodes CASSQGAQETQYF.

The chain links TRBV11-2 to TRBJ1-4, with unresolved D. Trimming stripped 4 bases from V and 10 bases from J, with 16 bases between. Germline CDR1 is SGHAT and CDR2 is FQNNGV. The CDR3 extends over 14 amino acids. The CDR3 loop is CASSSTSGVGKLFF. The CDR3 coding sequence is TGTGCCAGCAGCTCCACGTCCGGGGTCGGAAAACTGTTTTTT.

The chain joins TRBV4-3 to TRBJ2-7, with TRBD1 as a possible D gene (6 bases). The CDR3 loop spans 15 amino acids. V was trimmed by 0 bases and J by 2 bases, leaving 11 bases between them. Germline values: CDR1 LGHNA, CDR2 YSLEER. The CDR3, as DNA: TGCGCCAGCAGCCAAGAGGCAGGGGATGCCTACGAGCAGTACTTC. Translation: CASSQEAGDAYEQYF.

This sequence joins TRBV7-9 and TRBJ2-5, with D maybe TRBD2 (5 bases). CDR1 and CDR2 from the germline V gene are SEHNR and FQNEAQ (reference sequence). V dropped 1 base and J dropped 7 bases, with 7 bases sitting between them. The CDR3 has 12 amino acids. The chain's CDR3 is CASSLVEGTQYF. The CDR3 coding sequence is TGTGCCAGCAGCTTAGTCGAGGGGACCCAGTACTTC.

This chain joins TRBV11-2 and TRBJ2-6, with D tentatively TRBD1 (6 bases). The CDR3 length is 15 residues. The germline V gene has CDR1 SGHAT and CDR2 FQNNGV. V lost 5 bases, J lost 2 bases, and 10 bases lay in between. DNA of the CDR3: TGTGCCAGCAGCCAACAGGGCGCTGGGGCCAACGTCCTGACTTTC. Translation gives CASSQQGAGANVLTF.

This clone was detected once. The gene calls are TRBV27 and TRBJ1-5; the match to TRBD1 covers 8 bases. Germline V lookup: CDR1 MNHEY, CDR2 SMNVEV (reference sequence). V was pared by 0 bases and J by 3 bases, with 7 bases of the junction left unmatched. The CDR3 contains 17 residues. The CDR3 loop is CASSLSYHRGANQPQHF. The CDR3 nucleotides read TGTGCCAGCAGTTTATCGTATCACAGGGGGGCCAATCAGCCCCAGCATTTT.

The V and J genes are TRBV7-9 and TRBJ1-5; 8 bases align to TRBD1. Trimming at V came to 1 base and at J to 2 bases, leaving 4 bases not matched to a gene. The V gene's germline CDR1 is SEHNR and CDR2 FQNEAQ (reference sequence). The CDR3 consists of 16 residues. The CDR3 reads CASSLGAGGGNQPQHF. CDR3 bases: TGTGCCAGCAGCTTAGGGGCAGGGGGCGGCAATCAGCCCCAGCATTTT.

This chain uses TRBV29-1 with TRBJ2-1; D not resolved. The CDR3 is 13 amino acids. CDR1 and CDR2 from the germline V gene are SQVTM and ANQGSEA. V was trimmed by 2 bases and J by 6 bases, leaving 11 bases between them. The CDR3 protein is CSVESSRLNEQFF. The CDR3 DNA reads TGCAGCGTTGAATCGTCTAGACTCAATGAGCAGTTCTTC.

This clone has only one observation. The chain couples TRBV2 to TRBJ2-7; 9 bases line up with TRBD1. The germline gives CDR1 SNHLY, CDR2 FYNNEI. This CDR3 is 14 amino acids long. Trimming at V came to 7 bases and at J to 3 bases, leaving 7 bases not matched to a gene. The CDR3 loop reads CASTTGQGSYEQYF. The DNA of the CDR3 is TGTGCCAGCACTACGGGACAGGGAAGCTACGAGCAGTACTTC. The whole variable domain, remainder taken from reference TRBV2 and TRBJ2-7, is EPEVTQTPSHQVTQMGQEVILRCVPISNHLYFYWYRQILGQKVEFLVSFYNNEISEKSEIFDDQFSVERPDGSNFTLKIRSTKLEDSAMYFCASTTGQGSYEQYFGPGTRLTVT.

This chain links TRBV5-1 with TRBJ1-1; 10 nucleotides line up with TRBD1. This CDR3 contains 14 residues. Unmatched junction bases numbered 3, after V lost 3 bases and J lost 4 bases. Germline CDR1 reads SGHRS; CDR2 reads YFSETQ. The CDR3 spells CASSWGQGRTEAFF. For the CDR3, the DNA is TGCGCCAGCAGCTGGGGACAGGGGCGCACTGAAGCTTTCTTT.

This chain uses TRBV7-3 with TRBJ1-1; D is unclear. The germline CDR1 and CDR2 sequences are SGHTA and FQGTGA. This CDR3 comprises 13 residues. V lost 2 bases and J 3 bases, leaving 7 bases between the germline ends. The CDR3 loop is CASSLRGDTEAFF. The CDR3 coding sequence is TGTGCCAGCAGCTTACGCGGGGACACTGAAGCTTTCTTT.

The V call is TRBV2, the J call TRBJ1-5; perhaps TRBD1 as D (5 bases). The V end lost 10 bases, the J end lost 4 bases, and 20 bases lay between the germline ends. CDR3 size: 15 residues. CDR1 and CDR2 (germline): SNHLY, FYNNEI. CDR3 bases: TGTGCCACCAGCGAAAACCGGGACTTAAATCAGCCCCAGCATTTT. This codes for CATSENRDLNQPQHF. Together with reference TRBV2 and TRBJ1-5, the CDR3 gives the full variable domain: EPEVTQTPSHQVTQMGQEVILRCVPISNHLYFYWYRQILGQKVEFLVSFYNNEISEKSEIFDDQFSVERPDGSNFTLKIRSTKLEDSAMYFCATSENRDLNQPQHFGDGTRLSIL.

The chain recombines TRBV5-5 with TRBJ2-7; D is undetermined. V was trimmed by 0 bases and J by 0 bases, leaving 10 bases between them. Germline lookup yields CDR1 SGHKS and CDR2 YYEKEE (reference sequence). The CDR3 consists of 15 residues. CDR3 nucleotides: TGTGCCAGCAGCTTGGGTGCAACTAACTCCTACGAGCAGTACTTC. Its translation is CASSLGATNSYEQYF.

The V gene is TRBV11-2, the J gene TRBJ1-2; TRBD1 might be the D (5 bases). V lost 1 base, J lost 8 bases, and 17 bases lay in between. CDR1 and CDR2 from the germline V gene are SGHAT and FQNNGV. The CDR3 sequence is 15 residues long. The CDR3 bases are TGTGCCAGCAGCTTAGGGGGTAGGGGTGAGAGGGGCTACACCTTC. Translation gives CASSLGGRGERGYTF.

Here the CDR3 reads CASSKGPRRGHIYEQYF. The CDR3 DNA sequence: TGTGCCAGCAGCAAAGGGCCAAGGAGGGGCCATATCTACGAGCAGTACTTC. The J gene is TRBJ2-7, the V gene TRBV21-1; TRBD2 is the table's D call, not checked against the DNA. TRBV21-1 is a pseudogene locus. CDR3 length equals 17 residues.

This rearrangement joins TRBV7-2 to TRBJ2-5; 8 bases line up with TRBD1. The CDR3 runs 17 residues. V gave up 5 bases and J gave up 3 bases; unmatched junction bases: 14. Germline assignment: CDR1 SGHTA and CDR2 FQGNSA. CDR3 in amino acids: CASSPKGGQARKETQYF. The CDR3 DNA reads as TGTGCCAGCAGCCCCAAGGGGGGACAGGCAAGAAAAGAGACCCAGTACTTC.

The rearrangement uses TRBV7-9 and TRBJ2-7; D remains ambiguous. CDR3 size: 13 residues. Germline V CDR1 and CDR2: SEHNR, FQNEAQ (reference sequence). Between the trimmed V and J ends, which lost 4 bases and 5 bases, there was a span of 12 bases. The CDR3 here is CASSSPVAHEQYF. Here the CDR3 DNA reads TGTGCCAGCAGCTCACCAGTGGCCCACGAGCAGTACTTC.

This chain joins TRBV7-2 and TRBJ2-3, with 13 bases lining up with TRBD2. This CDR3 contains 16 residues. With V trimmed by 3 bases and J by 5 bases, 5 bases remained unmatched. Germline V lookup: CDR1 SGHTA, CDR2 FQGNSA. CDR3 in amino acids: CASSFRLAGGRDTQYF. In DNA form, the CDR3 reads TGTGCCAGCAGCTTCAGACTAGCGGGGGGAAGAGATACGCAGTATTTT. The full variable domain, its missing parts supplied by reference TRBV7-2 and TRBJ2-3, is GAGVSQSPSNKVTEKGKDVELRCDPISGHTALYWYRQSLGQGLEFLIYFQGNSAPDKSGLPSDRFSAERTGGSVSTLTIQRTQQEDSAVYLCASSFRLAGGRDTQYFGPGTRLTVL.

The chain is built from TRBV25-1 and TRBJ1-4; 11 bases align to TRBD1. This CDR3 region has 13 residues. CDR1 is MGHDK and CDR2 is SYGVNS in the germline V gene. V shed 7 bases and J 6 bases; nucleotides not matched to a gene: 1. The CDR3 reads CASKGQGDEKLFF. Here the CDR3 DNA reads TGTGCCAGCAAGGGACAGGGGGATGAAAAACTGTTTTTT.